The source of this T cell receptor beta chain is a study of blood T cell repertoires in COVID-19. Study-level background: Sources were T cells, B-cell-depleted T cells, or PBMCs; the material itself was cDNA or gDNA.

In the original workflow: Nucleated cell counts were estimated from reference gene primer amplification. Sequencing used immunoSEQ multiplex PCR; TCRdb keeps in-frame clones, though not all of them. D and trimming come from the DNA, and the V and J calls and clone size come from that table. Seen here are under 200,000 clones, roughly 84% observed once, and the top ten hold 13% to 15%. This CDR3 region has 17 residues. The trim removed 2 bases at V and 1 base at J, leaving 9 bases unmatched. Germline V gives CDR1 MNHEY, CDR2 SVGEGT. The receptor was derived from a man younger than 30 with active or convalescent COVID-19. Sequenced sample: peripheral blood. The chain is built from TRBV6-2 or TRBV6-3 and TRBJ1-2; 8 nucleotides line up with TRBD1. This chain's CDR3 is CASSYPKTGDLNYGYTF. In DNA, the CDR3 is TGTGCCAGCAGTTACCCGAAGACAGGGGATCTTAACTATGGCTACACCTTC.